This TCR beta chain comes out of a study of TIL therapy for anti-PD-1-resistant metastatic lung cancer. Study-level information: Patients had a median age of around 56 years (range roughly 35-80). Most patients had lung adenocarcinoma; a handful of tumors were EGFR-mutant, two ALK-rearranged; half smoked currently or formerly.

Time point described: pre-treatment sample, taken before nivolumab and TIL therapy. Overall study results and limits: TIL clonotype persistence in blood showed no apparent association with response.

Details on this clone: Its antigen remains unidentified.

The immunoSEQ assay was v3. The protocol was immunoSEQ multiplex PCR, while the TCRdb copy is restricted to in-frame clones and leaves out a portion. The profile shows approximately 45,000 clones, approximately 79% of them singletons. The CDR3 has 16 residues. The V gene is TRBV21-1, the J gene TRBJ1-5. TRBV21-1 is annotated as a pseudogene. The source was blood, collected at baseline. This receptor was obtained from a man in his sixties or seventies with non-small cell lung cancer. CDR3 nucleotide sequence: TGTGCCAGCAGCAAAGAGAGGAGGGGGTGGGGTCAGCCCCAGCATTTT. It codes for CASSKERRGWGQPQHF.